This is a list of T cell receptor beta chains from one sample in a study of blood T cells in healthy people across ages. One entry per CDR3 protein, called by TCRdb with MiXCR from the 5' RACE reads. The table has about 600,000 distinct CDR3 sequences, more than 45% seen once. The sequencing input was blood. Receptor source: a man older than 75 in good health. Each CDR3 is given with its conserved first and last residue. A D gene is named only where the DNA matches it firmly. Size is stated for part of the rows, as once, few or many counts, or as a class when the clone is expanded.

cdr3_nt cdr3_aa j_call d_call v_call clone_size
TGCAGTGCCGTAGGCGCGTCGAATGAAAAACTGTTTTTT CSAVGASNEKLFF TRBJ1-4 . TRBV20-1 .
TGTGCCAGTACGAAGGGAAGCTCTGGGGCCAACGTCCTGACTTTC CASTKGSSGANVLTF TRBJ2-6 . TRBV19 .
TGTGCCAGCAGTTTCCAAGGACAGGGACATTCACCCCTCCACTTT CASSFQGQGHSPLHF TRBJ1-6 TRBD1 TRBV27 .
TGTGCCATCAGTTGGGACAGGGACTACAATGAGCAGTTCTTC CAISWDRDYNEQFF TRBJ2-1 TRBD1 TRBV10-3 .
TGTGCCAGCAGCTTCAGGACAGGGAGCTCCTACAATGAGCAGTTCTTC CASSFRTGSSYNEQFF TRBJ2-1 TRBD1 TRBV7-3 .
TGCAGCGTTGGACAGGGGGCCTACAATGAGCAGTTCTTC CSVGQGAYNEQFF TRBJ2-1 TRBD1 TRBV29-1 .
TGTGCCAGCAGTAGGGGCGCCAACCCTGAACGCACCCAGTACTTC CASSRGANPERTQYF TRBJ2-5 . TRBV6-1 .
TGTGCCAGCAGCAAAGTCCACTGGCCGGGACGGGATAATGAAAAACTGTTTTTT CASSKVHWPGRDNEKLFF TRBJ1-4 . TRBV21-1 .
TGCAGTGCTCTGGGGGCGAACACTGAAGCTTTCTTT CSALGANTEAFF TRBJ1-1 . TRBV20-1 .
TGTGCCAGCAGCTCCCTAGCGGGAGTTAATAATGAGCAGTTCTTC CASSSLAGVNNEQFF TRBJ2-1 TRBD2 TRBV7-3 .
TGCAGCGTTGCACAGGGTAGGGATGAGCAGTTCTTC CSVAQGRDEQFF TRBJ2-1 . TRBV29-1 few